This T cell receptor beta chain was observed in a study of shared clonotypes between healthy human individuals (dated by TCRdb to the early 2020s). For context, the study as a whole: The cohort comprised a couple of women and a few men aged 18 to 49 years. Per donor, three plates each were used for CD4 naive and CD4 memory, two for CD8 naive, and one for CD8 memory. To estimate repertoire size and how much clonotype sharing occurs between individuals, the study deeply sequenced the blood TCR repertoires of five or six healthy adults. Per donor, leukapheresis produced somewhere between about 0.9 and 10 billion PBMCs. To increase sequencing depth and limit assay-specific biases, TCR repertoire library preparation and sequencing were carried out by different laboratories using diverse techniques. Overall study results and their limits: Sampling was restricted to blood, and TCR repertoires in tissue are likely to differ from TCR repertoires in blood. Clonotypes shared by all four sorted-subset donors showed higher generation probabilities than non-shared clonotypes. Pairwise subsampling led to the expectation that sequencing depth would affect the degree of clonotype sharing among donors. Across a few donors, about 5.2% of naive CD4, approximately 3.5% of naive CD8, under 2.5% of memory CD4, and 0.4% of memory CD8 clonotypes were shared. Incomplete sequencing was indicated by rarefaction of sorted-subset datasets, despite the large sequencing depth. Naive subsets generally had larger estimated clonotype richness than memory subsets. The small number of donors limited the genetic and exposure-history diversity represented.

Healthy HIV-negative adults with no recently reported acute infections or vaccinations were included as donors. Every donor was a Caucasian adult living in Nashville, Tennessee, USA. Magnetic negative selection was used to enrich CD4+ T cells, after which naive cells were positively selected on CD45RA and the negative fraction became the memory subset. After blood collection by leukapheresis, PBMCs were isolated using Ficoll-Histopaque density gradient centrifugation and then cryopreserved in the vapor phase of liquid nitrogen. Analytical flow cytometry was used to check the purity and quantity of every magnetically sorted T cell population. Genomic DNA was isolated from every sorted fraction and measured by UV absorbance on a Nanodrop 2000c. As encoded in the germline V gene (reference sequence), CDR1 is SEHNR while CDR2 is FQNEAQ. The V end loses 2 bases and the J end loses 2 bases, and a stretch of 13 bases separates them. From the cysteine up to the phenylalanine, the CDR3 has a length of 15 residues. Only the CDR3 region is kept as DNA, spanning 45 bases read in frame from base 1.

Concerning this clone itself: Its recognized antigen is unknown. No base quality values were provided; no much bigger clone lies one nucleotide off.

Using the deep immunoSEQ assay, multiplex PCR amplified TCR CDR3 regions from genomic DNA. Extracted genomic DNA from each cell subset was distributed evenly across all wells of several immunoSEQ 96-well plates, and each plate was treated as a replicate. For sorted subsets, around 200 ng genomic DNA, equal to 25,000 to 35,000 T cell genomes, was loaded into each replicate PCR. Purified libraries were measured with a Qubit 3.0 fluorometer, size-checked on a Bioanalyzer 2100, and measured again with the KAPA Library Quantification kit. Every immunoSEQ 96-well plate was sequenced on a separate single-read 150-cycle Illumina NextSeq 550 flow cell. Regarding the original processing steps: The immunoSEQ output contained only junctional sequences without quality scores, so filtering could not match that applied to full-length reads. Sequences were annotated with PyIR, a Python wrapper for IgBLAST v1.9, using IMGT germline references to assign V/J genes and CDR3. Reads were removed for weak V/J assignments (E-value above 1e-6), missing CDR3, stop codons, out-of-frame junctions, or ambiguous translated residues. V3J clonotypes were defined as sequences sharing an identical inferred V gene, J gene, and CDR3 amino acid sequence. Percentage overlap between repertoires was computed as shared unique clonotypes divided by the size of the smaller repertoire. Three approaches were used to assess repertoire richness: RTK rarefaction, the Chao1 estimator, and Recon v2.1 estimates of unobserved clonotypes. OLGA was used to compute generation probabilities for all TCRbeta clonotypes that the gDNA method yielded from four donors. TCRdb took this table from immuneACCESS and kept in-frame rearrangements with V and J called. Such tables lack part of the clones; where checked against another copy, unresolved V genes explain under half of the gap, and the rest is unexplained. V and J calls and clone size are as listed in that table; D and trimming were resolved from the DNA. In all, the sample holds around 2.5 million clones, and more than 85% of those were seen once. The ten largest clonotypes hold 0.36% of the sample.

The clonotype originates from a man between 18 and 35 years old in good health. Some clones in this sample may be carry-over from other donors' samples. Recombination linked TRBV7-9 to TRBJ2-7; TRBD2 could be the D gene, as 6 bases match. Sequencing was performed on naive CD4+ T cells from PBMCs. The cell subset or site tag for this specimen amounts to: CD45RA+ positively selected. The DNA sequence follows: TGTGCCAGCAGCTTATGGGACTTGAGCCCCTACGAGCAGTACTTC. Its product reads: CASSLWDLSPYEQYF.